This T cell receptor beta chain was sequenced in a study of Ad26.COV2.S vaccination and SARS-CoV-2 variants. Study context: The donor belonged to the COV1001 Ad26.COV2.S trial arm.

Regarding treatment: 15 to 20 received Ad26.COV2.S at low or high dose, single or two shots; 5 received placebo; per-sample allocation not given. Collection of the samples took place on day 63 after the first injection of vaccine or placebo. The germline CDR1 and CDR2 sequences are GTSNPN and SVGIG (reference sequence). V lost 5 bases and J 2 bases, leaving 13 bases between the germline ends. The CDR3 contains 13 residues. As to this clone: Its antigen is unidentified.

Overall study results and limits: Those who received vaccine or placebo ended up with similar non-spike TCR breadth. Total T cell responses may have been underestimated by the TCR breadth and depth analyses. Placebo recipients had lower spike-specific TCR breadth than vaccine recipients.

TCRdb's table, derived via immunoSEQ multiplex PCR, lists solely in-frame clones and lacks some. Seen here are roughly 300,000 clones, roughly 90% observed once, and the top ten hold around 6.1%. The material was peripheral blood, obtained in a trial of Ad26.COV2.S vaccine versus placebo. This TCR came from a person aged 18-65 years who received the Ad26.COV2.S COVID-19 vaccine or a placebo. The V and J genes are TRBV30 and TRBJ2-7; D possibly uses TRBD1 or TRBD2 (6 bases each). As DNA, the CDR3 is TGTGCCTGGTCGGGGGCATGGACCTACGAGCAGTACTTC. This encodes CAWSGAWTYEQYF.